A single TCR beta chain is shown here with its context. There is no known antigen for this receptor. Base-call qualities are not available, and no considerably larger clone is one nucleotide away. The record originates from a study of CD8 T cells in Susac syndrome (dated by TCRdb to between 2018 and 2021). For the study in its entirety: Of the Susac syndrome patients who were sequenced, 8 or 9 were in clinical remission while five or six had clinically active disease. At blood withdrawal, Susac syndrome patients were therapy-naive, treated with corticosteroids (with IVIg additionally given to some), or treated with IVIg alone. Whether CD8+ T cell activation and differentiation in Susac syndrome was antigen driven was tested using repertoire sequencing. The research as a whole found: No clonal expansion was detected in the CD4+ T cell repertoire of Susac syndrome patients. The study acknowledged that relatively few individuals were included in the TCR sequencing and HLA analysis.

Peripheral blood CD8+ and CD4+ T cells from healthy donors, Susac syndrome patients and multiple sclerosis patients were profiled by high-throughput TCR beta sequencing. The Susac syndrome patients fulfilled recently defined diagnostic criteria for either definite or probable disease. Bulk CD8+ and CD4+ T cells were purified by magnetic negative isolation, while CD8+ TEMRA cells were enriched using FACS. Blood was drawn into EDTA tubes, processed within 24 hours, and PBMCs were isolated by density gradient centrifugation. PBMCs intended for TCR sequencing were cryopreserved in liquid nitrogen and thawed later in a water bath at 37 degrees C. The sorted or isolated CD4+, CD8+ and CD8+ TEMRA cells had a purity of 90% or higher. The CDR3 numbers 15 residues from cysteine through phenylalanine. The sequence is cut down to CDR3 DNA, 45 bases in frame from base 1. The germline V and J ends show losses of 3 bases and 1 base respectively, and no gene match explains 1 base of the junction. CDR1 and CDR2, per the germline V gene, are KGHSH and LQKENI.

RNA was extracted using the RNeasy kit, and 0.5 to 1 microgram was reverse transcribed with random hexamers. The immunoSEQ multiplex PCR assay, which covers 54 Vbeta and 13 Jbeta segments, was used to amplify TCR beta CDR3 regions. PCR amplification bias was corrected using a synthetic template baseline for primer optimization and computational correction. In the paper's pipeline: Reads were annotated to V, D and J genes per IMGT and analyzed with immunoSEQ Analyzer, keeping only productive sequences. Clonality was computed as one minus Shannon entropy normalized by log2 of the number of productive unique sequences. Public and private clones were assessed among the 100 most prevalent clones of each patient and control. Clones were defined as Susac-specific when absent from the healthy and MS cohorts, from some 1,100 published viral clones and from other ImmuneACCESS disease sequences. TCRdb itself trimmed the public reads at Q25 with fastp, ran MiXCR and retained productive beta chains. Every distinct CDR3 protein forms one entry, paired with its most common genes and DNA. TCRdb, not the original authors, processed these V and J calls. Present in this sample are about 240,000 distinct CDR3 sequences, 95% to 97% of which were seen just once. Together, the top ten hold approximately 0.1% of the sample.

This TCR was recovered from a human donor with Susac syndrome. The chain is assembled from TRBV18 and TRBJ2-7, with 12 bases aligning to TRBD2. Material for sequencing was CD4+ T cells from PBMCs. The CDR3 corresponds to CASSPLAGGSYEQYF. The DNA sequence is TGTGCCAGCTCACCTCTAGCGGGAGGGTCCTACGAGCAGTACTTC. Joined to the reference TRBV18 and TRBJ2-7 proteins, this CDR3 gives the full variable domain: NAGVMQNPRHLVRRRGQEARLRCSPMKGHSHVYWYRQLPEEGLKFMVYLQKENIIDESGMPKERFSAEFPKEGPSILRIQQVVRGDSAAYFCASSPLAGGSYEQYFGPGTRLTVT.